The TCR beta chain under discussion was sequenced for a study of blood T cells in healthy people across ages. Each donor's blood draw was roughly 9.5 milliliters of peripheral blood. Next came a second PCR, run for roughly 6 to 11 cycles, which used a sample-barcoded 5' primer along with a J-beta primer mix. TCRdb passed the 5' RACE reads through MiXCR, listing each CDR3 protein once. The sample lists fewer than 2,000,000 distinct CDR3 sequences; roughly 32% were seen once. Study-wide findings and caveats: TCR beta diversity, measured per million T cells, fell in a roughly linear way with age. Donor CMV status was unknown, possibly confounding expanded clonotype changes.

V gave up 1 base and J gave up 6 bases; unmatched junction bases: 2. The CDR3 is made up of 13 amino acids. Per germline, CDR1 MNHEY and CDR2 SVGAGI. This clonotype was counted between two and nine times. The antigen is unknown. The source of this sequence is a woman in her twenties or thirties in good health. The specimen sequenced was blood. The chain combines TRBV6-5 with TRBJ2-7, with TRBD2 matching 8 bases. CDR3 in DNA: TGTGCCAGCAGTTACTACGGGGGGGGCGAGCAGTACTTC. It codes for CASSYYGGGEQYF.